This record looks at one T cell receptor beta chain sequence and its context. Its antigen is not known. Germline-derived CDR1 and CDR2 are MNHEY and SMNVEV (reference sequence). There are 14 residues in the CDR3. The trim removed 2 bases at V and 4 bases at J, leaving 4 bases unmatched. Naive CD8 isolation took CD45RO-negative cells positively selected for CCR7 and excluded terminally differentiated effector memory CD45RA+ cells. The data were taken from a study of shared clonotypes between healthy human individuals. Whole-study results and caveats: Generally, estimated richness proved larger in naive subsets than it did in memory subsets. How much donors shared clonotypes was expected to be affected by sequencing depth. Among several donors, about 5% of naive CD4 clonotypes were found in common.

Using immunoSEQ multiplex PCR, the repertoire was profiled, and TCRdb retains in-frame clones only, with some absent. Among about 1,800,000 clones listed, 85% to 95% were seen once. Sequences were obtained from naive CD8+ T cells sorted from blood. This chain connects TRBV27 to TRBJ1-2, with 7 bases matching TRBD1. This receptor was taken from a man in his late teens or twenties in good health. The CDR3 is CASSLRGPSYGYTF. The CDR3 DNA follows: TGTGCCAGCAGTTTAAGGGGGCCCAGCTATGGCTACACCTTC.